This entry describes one TCR beta chain. The sample comes from a study of cytomegalovirus exposure and HLA in healthy donors. PCR involved 60 Vbeta and 13 Jbeta primers. The method was immunoSEQ multiplex PCR; TCRdb's version includes in-frame clones alone and lacks a portion of them. This sample has some 130,000 clones, with 65% to 80% found just once. Per the germline V gene, CDR1 is LGHNA and CDR2 is YNFKEQ. CDR3 length equals 15 residues. Trimming shortened V by 0 bases and J by 10 bases, and 16 bases separated the two germline ends. This clonotype originated in a man in his forties in good health and CMV-seropositive. This chain joins TRBV4-2 and TRBJ1-3, with no clear D. The sequenced sample was PBMCs. This CDR3 is CASSQEGAEGGTIYF. CDR3 sequence (DNA): TGTGCCAGCAGCCAAGAGGGTGCTGAGGGTGGGACCATATATTTT.